The source of this TCR beta chain is a study of blood T cell repertoires in COVID-19. Assay: immunoSEQ multiplex PCR; the TCRdb copy retains only in-frame clones and omits some. There are about 290,000 clones in the sample; approximately 86% occur only once, and approximately 4.1% lies in the top ten. Germline CDR1 is SGHVS and CDR2 is FQNEAQ. This CDR3 is built from 13 residues. V was cut by 5 bases and J by 4 bases, with 11 bases left in between. The sample taken for sequencing was peripheral blood. The V gene is TRBV7-8, the J gene TRBJ1-2, with D tentatively TRBD1 (6 bases). This TCR came from a woman aged 45-59 years with active or convalescent COVID-19. The CDR3 loop reads CASSRTESYGYTF. The CDR3 region has the DNA TGTGCCAGCAGCCGGACAGAGTCCTATGGCTACACCTTC.